This note documents a single T cell receptor beta chain sequence. This clone was observed a single time. No antigen is known for it. Per-base quality was not reported, and no clone a single base away is much larger than it. These data belong to a study of T cell responses to AZD1222 COVID-19 vaccine (dated by TCRdb to the early 2020s). About the full investigation: A total of approximately 240 trial participants underwent TCR sequencing, of whom some 200 had received two doses of AZD1222 and roughly 26 had received two doses of the MenACWY control vaccine. Enrollment into the trials was organized by age into subgroups of 18-55, 56-69 and 70-plus years, and those subgroups contained roughly 150, 30 and 60 TCR-sequenced participants, respectively. What the authors observed across the whole study: The vaccine-associated CD4 TCRs covered the entire spike protein, and the dominant responses fell in regions 160-218 and 743-854. Spike-specific TCR breadth and depth rose significantly after two AZD1222 doses compared with day 0 and with MenACWY recipients. Conclusions about previously exposed vaccinees were limited because only six AZD1222 recipients were SARS-CoV-2 seropositive at baseline. The 56-69-year group was small, and its depth increase did not reach significance, likely because of low power. Participants were mostly white British, with more females than males. The authors suggested clonal diversity may have been underestimated. No day 14 peak-response samples were available, so repertoires were characterized only after the peak T cell response. Nearly half of unique spike-specific TCRs reportedly recognized epitopes outside regions mutated in the B.1.351 and B.1.1.7 variants.

This specimen's time point label, per the study, means: baseline before first vaccination. In light of the paper, this sample's treatment or condition label describes: meningococcal conjugate vaccine given as trial control. Vaccinee samples were obtained from the UK trials COV001 and COV002, which included a single-blind randomized controlled phase 2/3 trial of AZD1222 (ChAdOx1 nCoV-19) in healthy adults. For TCRbeta chain sequencing, PBMC samples from trial participants were taken at day 0 and at day 28 after the second dose. Cut back by 4 bases and 0 bases, the V and J ends lie 16 bases apart. CDR1 MDHEN and CDR2 SYDVKM are derived from the germline V gene. Measured from the cysteine to the phenylalanine, the CDR3 is 16 residues long. Here the CDR3 DNA is all that survives: 48 bases in frame from base 1. The CDR3 regions of human TCRbeta chains were analyzed by immunosequencing. Processing in the source paper ran as follows. TCRs in the repertoires were compared against a reference library of SARS-CoV-2-specific TCRs that had been generated with the MIRA antigen-specificity platform. Breadth was defined as the fraction of unique TCRs that were SARS-CoV-2-associated. Depth was defined as the fraction of total T cells that were SARS-CoV-2-associated. Each spike-specific TCR was assigned to its reactive spike region and to a CD4 or CD8 class using the MIRA data. Log10-transformed breadth and depth values were compared by one-way ANOVA with Sidak's multiple comparisons tests. The immuneACCESS repertoire file appears here via TCRdb, limited to in-frame rearrangements. These files lack a portion of the clones; in checked studies, under half of the deficit traces to unresolved V genes, and the cause of the others is not known. The V and J calls and clone size were taken over from that table, and D and trimming were inferred from the DNA. This sample lists 53,000 or so clones; more than 80% were detected once. Approximately 19% of the sample is in the top ten clones.

The chain is made from TRBV28 and TRBJ2-7; TRBD2 might be the D gene, on 7 matching bases. This sample comprised peripheral blood, obtained on day 0 of MenACWY control vaccination. This clonotype was obtained from an adult in good health. The CDR3 is CASSSIDRTSSYEQYF. The DNA reads TGTGCCAGCAGTTCCATCGACAGGACTAGCTCCTACGAGCAGTACTTC.